This entry describes one T cell receptor beta chain. In germline, CDR1 is SGHRS, CDR2 YFSETQ. Losses at the gene ends were 4 bases for V and 2 bases for J; bases not matched to a gene: 3. The CDR3 extends over 14 amino acids. These data originate in a study of blood T cell repertoires in COVID-19. All enrollees were about 18 to 95 years old and from about two dozen US areas. Cohorts were determined from participant-reported clinical history. Generated by immunoSEQ multiplex PCR, the TCRdb table keeps only in-frame clones and is missing some. The sample has about 230,000 clones; 85% to 90% are singletons.

The clonotype comes from a man aged 18 to 35 who had recovered from COVID-19. V usage is TRBV5-1 and J usage is TRBJ1-5; 7 bases are a match to TRBD1. The source material was PBMCs or T cells enriched from blood (not recorded which). For the CDR3, the DNA is TGCGCCAGCAGCCCAGGACAGGGCAATCAGCCCCAGCATTTT. It yields the protein CASSPGQGNQPQHF.